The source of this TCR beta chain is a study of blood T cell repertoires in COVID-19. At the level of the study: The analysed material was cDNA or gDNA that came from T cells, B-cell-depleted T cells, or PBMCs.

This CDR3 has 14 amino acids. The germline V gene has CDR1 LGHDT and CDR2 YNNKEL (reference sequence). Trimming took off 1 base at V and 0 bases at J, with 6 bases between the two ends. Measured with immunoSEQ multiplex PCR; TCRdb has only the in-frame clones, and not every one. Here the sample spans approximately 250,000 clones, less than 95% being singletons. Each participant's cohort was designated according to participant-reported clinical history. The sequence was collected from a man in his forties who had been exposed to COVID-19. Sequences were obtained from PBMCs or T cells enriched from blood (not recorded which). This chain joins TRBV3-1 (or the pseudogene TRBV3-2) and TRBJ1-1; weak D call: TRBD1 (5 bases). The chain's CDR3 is CASSQGQLNTEAFF. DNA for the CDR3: TGTGCCAGCAGCCAAGGACAGTTGAACACTGAAGCTTTCTTT.